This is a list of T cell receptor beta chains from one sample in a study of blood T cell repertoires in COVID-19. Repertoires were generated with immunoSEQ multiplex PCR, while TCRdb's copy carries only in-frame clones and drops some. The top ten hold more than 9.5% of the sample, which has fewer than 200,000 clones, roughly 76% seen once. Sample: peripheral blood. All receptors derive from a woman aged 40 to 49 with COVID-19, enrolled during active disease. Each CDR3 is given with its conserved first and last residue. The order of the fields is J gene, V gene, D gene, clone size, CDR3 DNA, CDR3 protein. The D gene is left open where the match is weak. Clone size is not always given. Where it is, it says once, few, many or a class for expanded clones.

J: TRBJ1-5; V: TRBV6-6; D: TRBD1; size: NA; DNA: TGTGCCAGCAGTTACGACAGGGGTACAGAGCCCCAGCATTTT; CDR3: CASSYDRGTEPQHF
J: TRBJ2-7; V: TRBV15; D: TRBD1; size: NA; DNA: TGTGCCACCAGCAGAGAACGGACAGGGTCCTACGAGCAGTACTTC; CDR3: CATSRERTGSYEQYF
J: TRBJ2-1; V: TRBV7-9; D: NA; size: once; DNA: TGTGCCAGCAGCCCAGGGCCACTCAAGCGTTTATACAATGAGCAGTTCTTC; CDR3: CASSPGPLKRLYNEQFF
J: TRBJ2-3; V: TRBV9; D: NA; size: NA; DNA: TGTGCCAGCAGCGTATCCCCAACTAGCACAGATACGCAGTATTTT; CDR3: CASSVSPTSTDTQYF
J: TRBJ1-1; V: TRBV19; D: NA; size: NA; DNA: TGTGCCAGTAACCCAGGGATTCAGAACACTGAAGCTTTCTTT; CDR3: CASNPGIQNTEAFF
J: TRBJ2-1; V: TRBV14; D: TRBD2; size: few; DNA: TGTGCCAGCAGCCAAGTCCTACTAGCGGGGGGGCGAAATGAGCAGTTCTTC; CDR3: CASSQVLLAGGRNEQFF
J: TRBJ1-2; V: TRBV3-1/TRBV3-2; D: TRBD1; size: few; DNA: TGTGCCAGCAGCCAAGATCTGGACAGGAGGCTCTATGGCTACACCTTC; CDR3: CASSQDLDRRLYGYTF
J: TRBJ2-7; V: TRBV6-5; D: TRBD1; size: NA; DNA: TGTGCCAGCAGTTACTCCAGGACAGGGAGAGGCGAGCAGTACTTC; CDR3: CASSYSRTGRGEQYF
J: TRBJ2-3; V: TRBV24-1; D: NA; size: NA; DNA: TGTGCCACCAGTGATTTGGGGAGCGGGAGCACAGATACGCAGTATTTT; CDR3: CATSDLGSGSTDTQYF
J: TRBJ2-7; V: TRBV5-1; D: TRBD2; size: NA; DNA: TGCGCCAGCACCTTCGCTAGCGGGCATACCTACGAGCAGTACTTC; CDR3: CASTFASGHTYEQYF
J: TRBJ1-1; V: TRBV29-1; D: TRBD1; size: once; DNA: TGCAGCGTTGAAGGGGTCGCAGGGGGCTGGCACACTGAAGCTTTCTTT; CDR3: CSVEGVAGGWHTEAFF
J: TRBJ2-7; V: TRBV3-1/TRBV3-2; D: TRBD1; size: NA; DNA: TGTGCCAGCAGCCAAGCCGGGACAGGGAATGTGCAGTACTTC; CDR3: CASSQAGTGNVQYF
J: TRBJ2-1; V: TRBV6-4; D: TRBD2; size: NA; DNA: TGTGCCAGCAGACGTAGCGGGGGGGCTGAGGATGAGCAGTTCTTC; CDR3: CASRRSGGAEDEQFF
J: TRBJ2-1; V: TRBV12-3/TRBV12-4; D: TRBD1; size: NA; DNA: TGTGCCATCAAGCAGGGGGCCTGGAATGAGCAGTTCTTC; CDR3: CAIKQGAWNEQFF
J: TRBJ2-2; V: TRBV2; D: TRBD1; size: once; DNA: TGTGCCAGCAGTCTTAGGACAGGGCAATCCGGGGAGCTGTTTTTT; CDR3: CASSLRTGQSGELFF
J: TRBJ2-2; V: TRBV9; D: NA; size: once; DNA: TGTGCCAGCAGCGTCCGGACAGACCTTACCGGGGAGCTGTTTTTT; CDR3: CASSVRTDLTGELFF
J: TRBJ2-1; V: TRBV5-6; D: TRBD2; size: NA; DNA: TGTGCCAGCAGCCCATATCTAGCGGGAGGGAGCTCCTACAATGAGCAGTTCTTC; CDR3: CASSPYLAGGSSYNEQFF
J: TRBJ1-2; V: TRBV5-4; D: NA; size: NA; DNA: TGTGCCAGCAGCTTGGAACCTGGACAGCAGAGCTACACCTTC; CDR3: CASSLEPGQQSYTF
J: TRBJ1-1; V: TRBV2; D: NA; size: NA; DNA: TGTGCCAGCAGAAACATTGCAGGGTCTGAAGCTTTCTTT; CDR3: CASRNIAGSEAFF
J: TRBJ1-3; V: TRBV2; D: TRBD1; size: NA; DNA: TGTGCCAGCACCCACGGACAGGGAAGAAACACCATATATTTT; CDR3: CASTHGQGRNTIYF
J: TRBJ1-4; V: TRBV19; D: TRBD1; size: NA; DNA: TGTGCCAGCAGAAGTATTCAGGGGGCGCGTGAAAAACTGTTTTTT; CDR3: CASRSIQGAREKLFF
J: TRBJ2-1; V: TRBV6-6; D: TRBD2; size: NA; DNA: TGTGCCAGCAGTCGATCCGGGACTAACAATGAGCAGTTCTTC; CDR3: CASSRSGTNNEQFF
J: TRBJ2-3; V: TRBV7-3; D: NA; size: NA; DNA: TGTGCCAGCAGCCCAATGTCGGGAACAGATACGCAGTATTTT; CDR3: CASSPMSGTDTQYF
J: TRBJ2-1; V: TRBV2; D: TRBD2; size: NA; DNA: TGTGCCAGCAGTGAAGTGGGGGGGTCCTACAATGAGCAGTTCTTC; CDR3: CASSEVGGSYNEQFF
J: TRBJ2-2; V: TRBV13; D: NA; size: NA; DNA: TGTGCCAGCAGCTTATGGGTTGCGCGGAACCGGCCGGAATCGCGCACCGGGGAGCTGTTTTTT; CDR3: CASSLWVARNRPESRTGELFF
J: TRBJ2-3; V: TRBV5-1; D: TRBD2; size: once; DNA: TGCGCCAGCAGCTTGGAGGCGGGAGCAACTACAGATACGCAGTATTTT; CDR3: CASSLEAGATTDTQYF
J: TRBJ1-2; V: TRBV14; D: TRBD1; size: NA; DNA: TGTGCCAGCAGCCAAGACCGGACAGGTGGAATTTGGGGCTACACCTTC; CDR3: CASSQDRTGGIWGYTF
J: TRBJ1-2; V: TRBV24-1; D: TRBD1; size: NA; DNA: TGTGCCACCAGGGGTTCACAGGGGCATACTGGCTACACCTTC; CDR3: CATRGSQGHTGYTF
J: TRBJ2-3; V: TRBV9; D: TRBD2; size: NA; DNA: TGTGCCAGCAGCATAGACAGCGGGGGTAGCACAGATACGCAGTATTTT; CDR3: CASSIDSGGSTDTQYF
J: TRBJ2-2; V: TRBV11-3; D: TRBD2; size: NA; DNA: TGTGCCAGCAGCGACGGGACTAGCGGGGGTAACACCGGGGAGCTGTTTTTT; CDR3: CASSDGTSGGNTGELFF
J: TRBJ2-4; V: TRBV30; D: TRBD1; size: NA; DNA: TGTGCCTGGACCGGGACAGTTCTAGCCAAAAACATTCAGTACTTC; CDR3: CAWTGTVLAKNIQYF
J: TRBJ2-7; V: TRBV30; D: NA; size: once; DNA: TGTGCCTGGTCAACAGGGAATCAGGGCGAGCAGTACTTC; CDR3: CAWSTGNQGEQYF
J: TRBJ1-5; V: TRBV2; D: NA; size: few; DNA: TGTGCCAGCAGAAAGGACAGTAGCAATCAGCCCCAGCATTTT; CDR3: CASRKDSSNQPQHF
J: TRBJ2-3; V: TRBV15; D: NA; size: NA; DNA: TGTGCCACCAGCAGTGACTCGGGAGGACAGGGCCCGTGGGATACGCAGTATTTT; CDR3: CATSSDSGGQGPWDTQYF
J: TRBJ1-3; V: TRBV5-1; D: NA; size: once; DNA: TGCGCCAGCACCCCCGGAGGGGAGGGAAACACCATATATTTT; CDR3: CASTPGGEGNTIYF
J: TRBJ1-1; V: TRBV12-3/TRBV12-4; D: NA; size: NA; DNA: TGTGCCAGCACATCCAACATGAACACTGAAGCTTTCTTT; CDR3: CASTSNMNTEAFF
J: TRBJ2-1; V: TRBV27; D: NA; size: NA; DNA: TGTGCCAGCAGTATCGAGACTAGAGCCAATGAGCAGTTCTTC; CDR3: CASSIETRANEQFF
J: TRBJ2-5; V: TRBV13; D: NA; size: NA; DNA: TGTGCCAGCAGCTCCAGGGAGACCCAGTACTTC; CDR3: CASSSRETQYF
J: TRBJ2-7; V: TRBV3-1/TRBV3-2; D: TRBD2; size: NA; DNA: TGTGCCAGCAGCCAAGCCCGAGGGACTAGCGGGATTAGCTCCTACGAGCAGTACTTC; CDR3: CASSQARGTSGISSYEQYF
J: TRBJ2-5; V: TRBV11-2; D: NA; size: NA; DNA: TGTGCCAGCAGCTTAGGGGGGGGGCGTTCGGAGACCCAGTACTTC; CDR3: CASSLGGGRSETQYF
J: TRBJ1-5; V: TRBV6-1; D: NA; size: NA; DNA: TGTGCCAGCAGTGTAGCCAGCGATGGATATCAGCCCCAGCATTTT; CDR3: CASSVASDGYQPQHF
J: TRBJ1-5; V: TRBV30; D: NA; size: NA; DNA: TGTGCCTGGAGCATCCAGGGTCAGCCCCAGCATTTT; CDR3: CAWSIQGQPQHF
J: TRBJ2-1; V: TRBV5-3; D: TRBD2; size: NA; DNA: TGTGCCAGAAGCTTGGGCGGGACTAGCGGGCTGAACAATGAGCAGTTCTTC; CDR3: CARSLGGTSGLNNEQFF
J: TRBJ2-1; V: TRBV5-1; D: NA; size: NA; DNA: TGCGCCAGCAGCTTGGCTAGCGCAGGCAATGAGCAGTTCTTC; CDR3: CASSLASAGNEQFF
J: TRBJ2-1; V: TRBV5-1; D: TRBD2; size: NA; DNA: TGCGCCAGCAGCTTCTCAACGACAACGAGGACTAGCGGGAGTTGGTACAATGAGCAGTTCTTC; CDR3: CASSFSTTTRTSGSWYNEQFF
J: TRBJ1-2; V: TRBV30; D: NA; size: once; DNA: TGTGCCTGGAGTGTACCCCAAATTCGGTATGGCTACACCTTC; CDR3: CAWSVPQIRYGYTF
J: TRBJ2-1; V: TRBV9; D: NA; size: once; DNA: TGTGCCAGCAGCGTCGGTCCGGACTCTCGGGGGGAGCAGTTCTTC; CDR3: CASSVGPDSRGEQFF
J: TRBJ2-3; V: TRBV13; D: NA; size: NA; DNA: TGTGCCAGCAGATTCTTCGGAGAACGAGATACGCAGTATTTT; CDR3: CASRFFGERDTQYF
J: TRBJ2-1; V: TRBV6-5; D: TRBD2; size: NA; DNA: TGTGCCAGCAGTTACTCGGGGACTAGCAGCTACAATGAGCAGTTCTTC; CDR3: CASSYSGTSSYNEQFF
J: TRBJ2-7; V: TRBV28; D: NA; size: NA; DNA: TGTGCCAGCCTGGTTGCGGGGTCTAGGAACCACGAGCAGTACTTC; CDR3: CASLVAGSRNHEQYF
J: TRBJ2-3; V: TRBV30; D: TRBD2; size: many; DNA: TGTGCCCGGTCGGGAGGGACCACAGATACGCAGTATTTT; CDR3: CARSGGTTDTQYF
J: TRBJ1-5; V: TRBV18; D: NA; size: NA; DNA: TGTGCCAGCTCACCACCCCCCGGGGGAAGTCAGCCCCAGCATTTT; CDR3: CASSPPPGGSQPQHF
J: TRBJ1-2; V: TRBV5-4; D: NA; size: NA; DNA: TGTGCCAGCAGCCCTGGGGACTCCCGACGAGATGGCTACACCTTC; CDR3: CASSPGDSRRDGYTF
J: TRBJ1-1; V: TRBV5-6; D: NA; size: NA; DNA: TGTGCCAGCAGCTACCAGACTCGTAATGAAGCTTTCTTT; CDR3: CASSYQTRNEAFF
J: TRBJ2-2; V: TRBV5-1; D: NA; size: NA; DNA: TGCGCCAGCAGCCCCGGGTACGGGGAGCTGTTTTTT; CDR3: CASSPGYGELFF
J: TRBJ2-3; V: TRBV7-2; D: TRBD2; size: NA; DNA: TGTGCCAGCAGCTTAGTAGCGGGGGGAGGGGATACGCAGTATTTT; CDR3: CASSLVAGGGDTQYF
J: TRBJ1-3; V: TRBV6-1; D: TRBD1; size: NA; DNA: TGTGCCAGCAGTGATCGGACAGGGGGTTCTGGAAACACCATATATTTT; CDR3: CASSDRTGGSGNTIYF
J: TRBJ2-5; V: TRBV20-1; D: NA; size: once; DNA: TGCAGTGCCCTCCAAGAGACCCAGTACTTC; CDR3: CSALQETQYF
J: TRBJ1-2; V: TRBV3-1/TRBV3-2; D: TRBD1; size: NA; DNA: TGTGCCAGCAGCCTACTGGGACAGGGGAATGGCTACACCTTC; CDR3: CASSLLGQGNGYTF
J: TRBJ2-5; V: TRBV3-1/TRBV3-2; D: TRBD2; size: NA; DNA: TGTGCCAGCAGCCAAGACGGTACTAGCGGTTCCTTTTTACAAGAGACCCAGTACTTC; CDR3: CASSQDGTSGSFLQETQYF